These 18 T cell receptor beta chains share one sample of origin, sequenced in a study of T-cell reconstitution after alpha-beta-depleted transplantation in children (dated by TCRdb to 2016 to 2018). Libraries were prepared through PCR. Instrument on record: Illumina HiSeq 2500. To normalize quantification of the TCRbeta repertoire, the TCR libraries were built with molecular barcoding that relied on unique molecular identifiers. TCRdb ran its own pipeline on the public reads, namely fastp trimming at Q25 and MiXCR clone calling, and kept in-frame beta chains. Every CDR3 protein is listed once, alongside the most common genes and DNA of its rows. The sample table lists about 200,000 distinct CDR3 sequences, approximately 8.4% of them with a count of one. Of the sample, 35% falls within the top ten clones. The sample's treatment or condition, from its label and the paper: allogeneic hematopoietic cell transplantation with graft depleted of TCRalphabeta T cells and CD19 B cells.

The source was PBMCs, mostly from graft donor cells, collected 360 days after TCRalphabeta/CD19-depleted stem cell transplant. These receptors all stem from a male patient between 2 and 9 years old who had a stem cell transplant for acute myeloid leukemia, so the T cells may come from the graft donor.

This clonotype was seen at least ten times. V is TRBV6-5 and J is TRBJ2-7; the D call may be TRBD1 or TRBD2 (6 bases each). CDR3 size: 15 residues. Germline CDR1 is MNHEY and CDR2 is SVGAGI. V gave up 0 bases and J gave up 2 bases, with 11 bases separating them. CDR3 amino acids: CASSYSAGQAYEQYV. The CDR3 DNA is TGTGCCAGCAGTTACTCTGCGGGACAAGCCTACGAGCAGTACGTC.

This clonotype was seen ten or more times. This chain connects TRBV27 to TRBJ2-7; possibly TRBD1 or TRBD2 for D (5 bases each). V was cut by 3 bases and J by 0 bases, with 12 bases left in between. The CDR3 length is 15 residues. CDR1 and CDR2 (germline): MNHEY, SMNVEV (reference sequence). The chain's CDR3 is CASSFFRGGSYEQYF. As DNA, the CDR3 is TGTGCCAGCAGTTTCTTCCGGGGCGGCTCCTACGAGCAGTACTTC.

This clonotype showed up many times. The rearrangement uses TRBV12-3 or TRBV12-4 and TRBJ2-6; no clear D. The CDR3 loop spans 13 amino acids. Between the trimmed V and J ends, which lost 3 bases and 2 bases, there was a span of 2 bases. The CDR3 region has the DNA TGTGCCAGCAGTTTCGCTGGGGCCAACGTCCTGACTTTC. It is translated as CASSFAGANVLTF.

This clonotype was detected only a few times. This rearrangement joins TRBV7-3 to TRBJ2-1, with D perhaps matching TRBD2 (6 bases). Trimming pared 4 bases from V and 7 bases from J, leaving 8 bases between. From germline, CDR1 is SGHTA and CDR2 FQGTGA. The CDR3 length is 12 residues. The chain's CDR3 is CASSSLANEQFF. The CDR3 DNA sequence: TGTGCCAGCAGCTCACTAGCAAATGAGCAGTTCTTC. Drawing the rest from reference TRBV7-3 and TRBJ2-1, the complete variable domain is GAGVSQTPSNKVTEKGKYVELRCDPISGHTALYWYRQSLGQGPEFLIYFQGTGAADDSGLPNDRFFAVRPEGSVSTLKIQRTERGDSAVYLCASSSLANEQFFGPGTRLTVL.

This clonotype was detected many times. The genes are TRBV21-1 and TRBJ2-7; TRBD1, as called in the table, went unchecked against the DNA. TRBV21-1 is flagged as a pseudogene. The CDR3 sequence is 17 residues long. CDR3 sequence: CASSKVGTGRYSYEQYF. In nucleotides, the CDR3 is TGTGCCAGCAGCAAAGTTGGGACAGGCCGATACTCCTACGAGCAGTACTTC.

The genes are TRBV10-3 and TRBJ1-5, with no clear D. Germline values: CDR1 ENHRY, CDR2 SYGVKD. V lost 3 bases, J lost 1 base, and 4 bases lay in between. The CDR3 covers 13 residues. This chain's CDR3 is CAISDGSNQPQHF. The CDR3 bases are TGTGCCATCAGTGACGGAAGCAATCAGCCCCAGCATTTT.

This clonotype has a handful of counts. The V and J genes are TRBV20-1 and TRBJ1-1; D uncertain. V gave up 1 base and J gave up 6 bases, with 15 bases separating them. The CDR3 contains 14 residues. Germline-derived CDR1 and CDR2 are DFQATT and SNEGSKA (reference sequence). CDR3 DNA sequence: TGCAGTGCTAGAGCCCCCGGCCTTTATCCTGAAGCTTTCTTT. This translates into CSARAPGLYPEAFF.

The chain uses TRBV5-1 and TRBJ1-1; no reliable D call. The germline CDR1 and CDR2 sequences are SGHRS and YFSETQ. CDR3 length: 15 amino acids. Trimming took off 2 bases at V and 0 bases at J, with 11 bases between the two ends. The CDR3 DNA reads as TGCGCCAGCAGCTTACGGCGGGGTCTGAACACTGAAGCTTTCTTT. It codes for CASSLRRGLNTEAFF. Using reference TRBV5-1 and TRBJ1-1 for the parts outside the CDR3, the full variable domain is KAGVTQTPRYLIKTRGQQVTLSCSPISGHRSVSWYQQTPGQGLQFLFEYFSETQRNKGNFPGRFSGRQFSNSRSEMNVSTLELGDSALYLCASSLRRGLNTEAFFGQGTRLTVV.

In its sample, this clonotype was seen a few times. This chain links TRBV18 with TRBJ1-4; D may be TRBD1 (5 bases). CDR1 KGHSH and CDR2 LQKENI come from the germline V gene. V lost 3 bases and J lost 4, with 24 bases in between. This CDR3 comprises 19 residues. CDR3: CASSPVRDGILSYNEKLFF. Written as DNA, the CDR3 is TGTGCCAGCTCACCCGTCCGGGACGGAATACTTTCCTATAATGAAAAACTGTTTTTT.

The rearrangement uses TRBV5-1 and TRBJ2-7; TRBD2 might be the D (5 bases). There are 16 residues in the CDR3. CDR1 is SGHRS and CDR2 is YFSETQ in the germline V gene. With 4 bases removed from V and 4 bases from J, the gap between germline ends came to 21 bases. The CDR3 is CASSNFFRDTRYEQYF. Written as DNA, the CDR3 is TGCGCCAGCAGCAATTTCTTCCGGGATACAAGGTACGAGCAGTACTTC.

In this sample, this clonotype turned up many times. This chain connects TRBV20-1 to TRBJ1-5; D gene uncertain. The V end lost 0 bases, the J end lost 0 bases, and 6 bases lay between the germline ends. Germline assignment: CDR1 DFQATT and CDR2 SNEGSKA (reference sequence). This CDR3 has 14 residues. The DNA of the CDR3 is TGCAGTGCTAGAGATGGGTATAGCAATCAGCCCCAGCATTTT. Amino acid sequence: CSARDGYSNQPQHF.

This chain joins TRBV5-1 and TRBJ2-2, with D uncertain. The V gene lost 0 bases and the J gene lost 11 bases, with 8 bases spanning the gap. This CDR3 region has 12 residues. Germline lookup yields CDR1 SGHRS and CDR2 YFSETQ. The CDR3 bases are TGCGCCAGCAGCTTGGTGGATGACGAGCTGTTTTTT. Encoded protein: CASSLVDDELFF. The variable domain in full, completed from reference TRBV5-1 and TRBJ2-2, reads KAGVTQTPRYLIKTRGQQVTLSCSPISGHRSVSWYQQTPGQGLQFLFEYFSETQRNKGNFPGRFSGRQFSNSRSEMNVSTLELGDSALYLCASSLVDDELFFGEGSRLTVL.

This chain connects TRBV9 to TRBJ2-2, with 15 nucleotides matching TRBD2. The V segment lost 4 bases and the J segment 5 bases; nucleotides outside the gene matches: 15. The germline V gene encodes CDR1 SGDLS and CDR2 YYNGEE. The CDR3 is 20 amino acids. The CDR3 bases are TGTGCCAGCAGCCTTGGACTAGCGGGAGGGGCCTCTTCGGGGACCGGGGAGCTGTTTTTT. Translating it yields CASSLGLAGGASSGTGELFF.

V is TRBV2 and J is TRBJ2-5; D unresolved. This CDR3 is 13 amino acids long. Germline V gene sequence: CDR1 SNHLY, CDR2 FYNNEI. V lost 3 bases, J lost 2 bases, and 7 bases lay in between. In DNA form, the CDR3 reads TGTGCCAGCAGTGAGGAGATTCAAGAGACCCAGTACTTC. Amino acids: CASSEEIQETQYF.

This clonotype has a handful of counts. Mismatch with germline at one junction end may stem from a read error. The chain uses TRBV6-2 or TRBV6-3 and TRBJ2-2, with D uncertain. CDR3 length: 13 amino acids. Germline loops: CDR1 MNHEY, CDR2 SVGEGT. As DNA, the CDR3 is TGTGCCAGCAGTGACTCAGTGGCCGGGGAGCTGTTTTTT. The encoded protein is CASSDSVAGELFF.

This clonotype was seen at least ten times. The V and J genes are TRBV29-1 and TRBJ2-5, with D possibly TRBD1 on 5 matching bases. Germline lookup yields CDR1 SQVTM and CDR2 ANQGSEA. The V end was cut by 7 bases, the J end by 4 bases, with 13 bases between. The CDR3 loop spans 12 amino acids. Here the CDR3 reads CSAKATGETQYF. Written as DNA, the CDR3 is TGCAGCGCAAAGGCTACAGGAGAGACCCAGTACTTC.

This clonotype was observed a handful of times. The chain uses TRBV20-1 and TRBJ2-7; the match to TRBD2 covers 8 bases. Germline V gene lookup returns CDR1 DFQATT and CDR2 SNEGSKA (reference sequence). Trimming took 1 base from V and 6 from J; bases not matched to a gene: 5. CDR3 length: 13 amino acids. CDR3 DNA sequence: TGCAGTGCTAGAGGCCCTCTAGCGGGCGAGCAGTACTTC. Translation gives CSARGPLAGEQYF.

This clonotype was counted only a few times. This sequence joins TRBV20-1 and TRBJ2-3, with D possibly TRBD2 on 6 matching bases. CDR3 length: 15 amino acids. V dropped 0 bases and J dropped 1 base, with 11 bases sitting between them. In germline, CDR1 is DFQATT, CDR2 SNEGSKA (reference sequence). The CDR3 sequence: CSARDLGEGTDTQYF. The CDR3 region has the DNA TGCAGTGCTAGAGATTTAGGGGAGGGCACAGATACGCAGTATTTT.